The 29 T cell receptor beta chains in this list originate from one sample, sequenced in a study of cytomegalovirus exposure and HLA in healthy donors. The PCR ran on 60 Vbeta and 13 Jbeta primers. Using immunoSEQ multiplex PCR, the repertoire was profiled, and TCRdb retains in-frame clones only, with some absent. The sample table sets out roughly 45,000 clones. Source material: PBMCs. These TCRs come from a woman aged 25 to 45 in good health and CMV-seronegative.

The J gene is TRBJ2-2, the V gene TRBV7-9; 13 bases fit TRBD2. CDR3 length: 15 residues. Germline V gene lookup returns CDR1 SEHNR and CDR2 FQNEAQ (reference sequence). The V and J ends lost 6 bases and 4 bases, in that order; junction bases with no gene match: 2. The CDR3 DNA sequence: TGTGCCAGCAGTACTAGCGGGAGGGCCACCGGGGAGCTGTTTTTT. This encodes CASSTSGRATGELFF.

The chain is built from TRBV4-1 and TRBJ1-1, with a possible D match to TRBD1 (5 bases). Germline CDR1 reads MGHRA; CDR2 reads YSYEKL. The CDR3 has 13 residues. Between the trimmed V and J ends, which lost 3 bases and 5 bases, there was a span of 10 bases. This CDR3 is CASSHHGGTEAFF. The CDR3 DNA follows: TGCGCCAGCAGCCATCATGGGGGGACTGAAGCTTTCTTT.

As regards this clone: An end of the junction does not agree with germline; a read error may underlie this. This rearrangement joins TRBV6-1 to TRBJ2-7, with TRBD2 matching over 9 bases. The CDR3 loop spans 13 amino acids. Germline V gives CDR1 MNHNS, CDR2 SASEGT. The CDR3 loop is CDSSASGTYEQYF. The CDR3 region has the DNA TGTGACAGCAGTGCTAGCGGGACCTACGAGCAGTACTTC.

The chain recombines TRBV30 with TRBJ2-2; 9 positions agree with TRBD2. Germline loops: CDR1 GTSNPN, CDR2 SVGIG (reference sequence). The J segment lost 0 bases and the V segment lost 3 bases, leaving 2 bases of the junction unmatched. The CDR3 is 15 amino acids. The DNA of the CDR3 is TGTGCCTGGAGAGTAGCGGGGGCGAACACCGGGGAGCTGTTTTTT. This codes for CAWRVAGANTGELFF.

The V and J genes are TRBV28 and TRBJ1-2, with a weak D call TRBD1 (5 bases). V dropped 2 bases and J dropped 7 bases, with 14 bases sitting between them. CDR1 is MDHEN and CDR2 is SYDVKM in the germline V gene. The CDR3 totals 14 residues. The CDR3 here is CASSLRGVSFGYTF. The DNA for the CDR3 is TGTGCCAGCAGTTTAAGGGGCGTCTCCTTTGGCTACACCTTC.

This CDR3 reads CASSLAMETYEQYF. In DNA, the CDR3 is TGCGCCAGCAGCTTGGCGATGGAGACCTACGAGCAGTACTTC. The chain recombines TRBV5-1 with TRBJ2-7; D gene ambiguous. V dropped 0 bases and J dropped 2 bases, with 9 bases sitting between them. Germline V gene data show CDR1 as SGHRS and CDR2 as YFSETQ. The length of the CDR3 is 14 residues. The full variable domain, its missing parts supplied by reference TRBV5-1 and TRBJ2-7, is KAGVTQTPRYLIKTRGQQVTLSCSPISGHRSVSWYQQTPGQGLQFLFEYFSETQRNKGNFPGRFSGRQFSNSRSEMNVSTLELGDSALYLCASSLAMETYEQYFGPGTRLTVT.

The V and J genes are TRBV5-1 and TRBJ2-2, with a tentative D call TRBD2 (5 bases). There are 15 residues in the CDR3. Germline values: CDR1 SGHRS, CDR2 YFSETQ. V was shortened by 0 bases and J by 1 base, with 7 bases between the two germline ends. CDR3 DNA: TGCGCCAGCAGCTTGGCCCGGGGGAACACCGGGGAGCTGTTTTTT. Encoded protein: CASSLARGNTGELFF.

The J gene is TRBJ2-7, the V gene TRBV18; 13 bases are a match to TRBD2. The CDR3 is 18 residues long. Germline CDR1 and CDR2: KGHSH and LQKENI. V lost 1 base, J lost 7 bases, and 13 bases stayed unmatched. CDR3 coding DNA: TGTGCCAGCTCACCACGGGGACTAGCGGGATCCCTGGGTTTGGAGCAGTACTTC. Its protein is CASSPRGLAGSLGLEQYF.

V gene TRBV30 combines with J gene TRBJ1-1; 7 bases are a match to TRBD1. The CDR3 runs to 15 residues. With 5 bases clipped from V and 1 base from J, the junction kept 10 bases outside the gene matches. Germline lookup yields CDR1 GTSNPN and CDR2 SVGIG (reference sequence). This CDR3 reads CAWEGGSVSNTEAFF. CDR3 nucleotides: TGTGCCTGGGAAGGGGGCTCGGTGTCGAACACTGAAGCTTTCTTT.

The rearrangement links TRBV14 to TRBJ2-7, with 8 positions matching TRBD1. V shed 4 bases, J shed 3 bases, and the junction held 5 bases outside the gene matches. The CDR3 spans 14 residues. Germline V gives CDR1 SGHDN, CDR2 FVKESK. The CDR3 sequence: CASSPGTGLYEQYF. The CDR3 DNA sequence: TGTGCCAGCAGCCCTGGGACAGGTCTCTACGAGCAGTACTTC.

The chain combines TRBV5-1 with TRBJ1-1, with D unclear. CDR3 size: 14 residues. Germline V gene data show CDR1 as SGHRS and CDR2 as YFSETQ. The V gene lost 0 bases and the J gene lost 1 base, with 7 bases spanning the gap. CDR3 region: CASSLGAGNTEAFF. The CDR3 nucleotides read TGCGCCAGCAGCTTGGGGGCAGGGAACACTGAAGCTTTCTTT.

The J gene is TRBJ1-4, the V gene TRBV5-1, with TRBD1 identical over 8 bases. This CDR3 comprises 15 residues. The germline CDR1 and CDR2 sequences are SGHRS and YFSETQ. The J segment lost 0 bases and the V segment lost 4 bases, leaving 2 bases of the junction unmatched. The chain's CDR3 is CASSPGGATNEKLFF. The DNA for the CDR3 is TGCGCCAGCAGCCCAGGGGGCGCAACTAATGAAAAACTGTTTTTT.

In DNA, the CDR3 is TGTGCCAGCAGCCCCGACAGGGGTGAAGCTTTCTTT. This encodes CASSPDRGEAFF. The J gene is TRBJ1-1, the V gene TRBV11-2; 8 bases line up with TRBD1. The CDR3 runs 12 residues. Per the germline V gene, CDR1 is SGHAT and CDR2 is FQNNGV. Trimming removed 5 bases from V and 7 bases from J; junction bases left unmatched: 3.

This chain joins TRBV6-5 and TRBJ2-7; a possible D gene is TRBD1 (6 bases). The germline CDR1 and CDR2 sequences are MNHEY and SVGAGI. CDR3 length: 11 amino acids. Trimming shortened V by 6 bases and J by 4 bases, and 7 bases separated the two germline ends. CDR3 sequence: CASSTGYEQYF. CDR3 in DNA: TGTGCCAGCAGCACAGGGTACGAGCAGTACTTC.

This chain connects TRBV5-6 to TRBJ2-7; D uncertain. The CDR3 has 14 amino acids. Germline CDR1 SGHDT, CDR2 YYEEEE. Trimming took 3 bases from V and 0 from J, leaving 10 bases between them. The CDR3 nucleotides are TGTGCCAGCAGCTCATTCACCGGCTCCTACGAGCAGTACTTC. Protein: CASSSFTGSYEQYF.

The chain uses TRBV28 and TRBJ2-5; possibly TRBD2 for D (6 bases). The CDR3 totals 15 residues. The V and J ends lost 6 bases and 1 base respectively, with 15 bases between them. The germline V gene has CDR1 MDHEN and CDR2 SYDVKM. The CDR3 DNA reads TGTGCCAGCAGCGGGGCAGGGACTTCCCAAGAGACCCAGTACTTC. This sequence encodes CASSGAGTSQETQYF.

Here the CDR3 DNA reads TGTGCCAGCAGCTTGGCGCACCGACAGGGTGGTGGCTACACCTTC. This gives the protein CASSLAHRQGGGYTF. The rearrangement joins TRBV5-6 to TRBJ1-2, with 7 bases matching TRBD1. Germline values: CDR1 SGHDT, CDR2 YYEEEE. The CDR3 loop spans 15 amino acids. Trimming cost V 0 bases and J 7 bases; bases outside gene matches: 9.

The chain employs TRBV5-6 and TRBJ2-3; 10 positions match TRBD2. V shed 2 bases and J 5 bases; nucleotides not matched to a gene: 5. Germline V gene sequence: CDR1 SGHDT, CDR2 YYEEEE. This CDR3 region has 15 residues. CDR3 sequence (DNA): TGTGCCAGCAGCTTTCTAGCGGGAGCGGTAGATACGCAGTATTTT. It yields the protein CASSFLAGAVDTQYF.

The CDR3 here is CASSPPRPGTGNYGYTF. The CDR3 DNA sequence: TGTGCCAGCTCACCACCCCGTCCCGGGACAGGGAACTATGGCTACACCTTC. The chain couples TRBV18 to TRBJ1-2, with 9 bases that match TRBD1. The CDR3 has 17 amino acids. CDR1 and CDR2 (germline): KGHSH, LQKENI. Trimming cost V 0 bases and J 2 bases; bases outside gene matches: 7.

CDR3 DNA: TGCGCCAGCAGTGAACACCCATGGGGGCAGTCCTACGAGCAGTACTTC. Encoded protein: CASSEHPWGQSYEQYF. This chain links TRBV10-2 with TRBJ2-7; D may be TRBD1 (6 bases). CDR1 WSHSY and CDR2 SAAADI come from the germline V gene. Trimming took 3 bases from V and 1 from J, leaving 16 bases between them. The CDR3 totals 16 residues.

The chain uses TRBV5-6 and TRBJ1-5, with 9 bases identical to TRBD1. The CDR3 consists of 15 residues. Trimming at V came to 1 base and at J to 7 bases, leaving 6 bases not matched to a gene. CDR1 is SGHDT and CDR2 is YYEEEE in the germline V gene. The CDR3 reads CASSLWDRASQPQHF. CDR3 sequence (DNA): TGTGCCAGCAGCTTGTGGGACAGGGCATCACAGCCCCAGCATTTT.

The rearrangement links TRBV19 to TRBJ2-7, with D maybe TRBD1 (6 bases). The J call is doubtful: the DNA matches TRBJ2-1 better. Per germline, CDR1 LNHDA and CDR2 SQIVND (reference sequence). This CDR3 has 15 amino acids. As DNA, the CDR3 is TGTGCCAGGGGTGACACAGGGAACTACGATAGGCCGCAGTTCTTC. Amino acid sequence: CARGDTGNYDRPQFF.

Details on this clone: One end of the junction is discordant with germline, which a read error may explain. The J gene is TRBJ1-1, the V gene TRBV5-6; D is ambiguous. The CDR3 extends over 14 amino acids. The germline V gene has CDR1 SGHDT and CDR2 YYEEEE. Here the CDR3 DNA reads TGTGCCAGCAGCTTGTGGGCCCTGAACACTGAAGATTTCTTT. This codes for CASSLWALNTEDFF.

The chain couples TRBV6-9 to TRBJ1-5; weak D call: TRBD1 (5 bases). The germline V gene has CDR1 MNHGY and CDR2 SVAAGI. The CDR3 totals 14 residues. The V and J ends lost 9 bases and 1 base respectively, with 13 bases between them. The CDR3 bases are TGTGCCAGGGGGGGGGTTGAGAGCAATCAGCCCCAGCATTTT. Translating it yields CARGGVESNQPQHF.

Remarks on this clone: One end of the junction is discordant with germline, which a read error may explain. The rearrangement links TRBV6-1 to TRBJ2-3, with TRBD2 matching over 11 bases. CDR1 and CDR2 (germline): MNHNS, SASEGT. The CDR3 is made up of 19 amino acids. The CDR3 spells CASSEGRGLAATSTDTQYF. CDR3 coding DNA: TGTGCCAGCAGCGAAGGTCGGGGACTAGCGGCAACTAGCACAGATACGCAGTATTTT.

The chain is built from TRBV7-6 and TRBJ2-7; D remains unclear. V shed 5 bases and J shed 3 bases, with 17 bases lying between them. This CDR3 comprises 15 residues. Germline CDR1 is SGHVS and CDR2 is FNYEAQ. CDR3 in amino acids: CASSPGPIRNYEQYF. CDR3 bases: TGTGCCAGCAGCCCGGGTCCCATCCGGAACTACGAGCAGTACTTC.

The chain combines TRBV4-1 with TRBJ2-1, with 9 bases aligning to TRBD2. The CDR3 runs 16 residues. The ends lost 4 bases at V and 6 bases at J; junction bases unmatched: 10. Germline V gene sequence: CDR1 MGHRA, CDR2 YSYEKL. The CDR3 region has the DNA TGCGCCAGCAGCCCCCGTGGGACTAGCATCGCCAATGAGCAGTTCTTC. Translation: CASSPRGTSIANEQFF.

V gene TRBV29-1 combines with J gene TRBJ1-2; D perhaps matches TRBD1 (5 bases). V was clipped by 2 bases and J by 5 bases, with 9 bases between them. This CDR3 has 12 residues. Looked up from germline, CDR1 is SQVTM and CDR2 is ANQGSEA. The CDR3 nucleotides are TGCAGCGTTGAACACGGGGGATATGGCTACACCTTC. Translation gives CSVEHGGYGYTF.

The J gene is TRBJ1-4, the V gene TRBV29-1; D is perhaps TRBD1 (6 bases). Trimming left V 7 bases short and J 3 bases short, with 15 bases between. The CDR3 covers 14 residues. Germline V CDR1 and CDR2: SQVTM, ANQGSEA. The chain's CDR3 is CSAIQGLANEKLFF. The CDR3, as DNA: TGCAGCGCGATACAGGGCTTGGCTAATGAAAAACTGTTTTTT.